This entry features one T cell receptor beta chain sequence. The target antigen is unknown. The data were obtained in a study of CD8 T cells in Susac syndrome. The study, taken as a whole, reports: That the number of individuals in its TCR sequencing and HLA analysis was relatively small was acknowledged by the study.

A quantity of about 0.5 to 1 ug RNA underwent reverse transcription using random hexamers. A multiplex approach, immunoSEQ multiplex PCR, amplified TCR beta CDR3 across 54 Vbeta and 13 Jbeta. From the immunoSEQ multiplex PCR reads, TCRdb called clonotypes with MiXCR, one entry per CDR3 protein. The table includes approximately 120,000 distinct CDR3 sequences, approximately 96% detected once. TCR beta sequencing covered blood CD8+ and CD4+ T cells. This CDR3 is built from 15 residues. V lost 2 bases and J lost 1, with 11 bases in between. From germline, CDR1 is MNHEY and CDR2 SVGAGI. The sample consisted of CD4+ T cells from PBMCs. This chain uses TRBV6-5 with TRBJ2-5, with D perhaps TRBD1 (6 bases). The TCR sequence derives from a human donor in good health. This CDR3 reads CASSYRGRGQETQYF. The CDR3 DNA follows: TGTGCCAGCAGTTACAGGGGCAGGGGCCAAGAGACCCAGTACTTC.